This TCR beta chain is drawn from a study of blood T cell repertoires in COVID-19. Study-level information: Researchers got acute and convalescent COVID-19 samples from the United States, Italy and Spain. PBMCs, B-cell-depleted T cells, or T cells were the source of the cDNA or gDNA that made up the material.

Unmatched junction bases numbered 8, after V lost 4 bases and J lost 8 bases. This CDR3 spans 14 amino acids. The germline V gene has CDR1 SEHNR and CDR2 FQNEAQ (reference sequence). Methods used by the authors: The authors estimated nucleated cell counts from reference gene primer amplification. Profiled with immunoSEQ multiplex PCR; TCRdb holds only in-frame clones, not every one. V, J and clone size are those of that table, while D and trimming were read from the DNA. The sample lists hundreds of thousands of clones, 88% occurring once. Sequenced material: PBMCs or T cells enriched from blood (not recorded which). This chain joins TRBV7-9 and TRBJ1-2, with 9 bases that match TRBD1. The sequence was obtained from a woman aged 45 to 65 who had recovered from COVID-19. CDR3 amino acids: CASSSYRGLGGYTF. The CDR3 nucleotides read TGTGCCAGCAGCTCCTACAGGGGGCTAGGAGGCTACACCTTC.